Described below is a single TCR beta chain sequence and its context. Its specificity is not known. J gave up 5 bases and V 7 bases, and 12 bases lay outside the gene matches. The germline CDR1 and CDR2 sequences are LNHDA and SQIVND (reference sequence). This CDR3 has 16 amino acids. The entry originates in a study of cytomegalovirus exposure and HLA in healthy donors. Study background: There were 117 million unique TCR beta sequences, drawn from about 179 million T cells, in an earlier analysis. Broader study findings: Sequencing likely produced, as an artifact, a cluster of highly shared sequence variants. Analyses of presence and absence presupposed an approximately uniform sequencing depth across donors. According to reports, the classifier identified cytomegalovirus status with high specificity and sensitivity.

60 Vbeta and 13 Jbeta primers were used in PCR. TCRdb keeps only in-frame clones here, not all; method: immunoSEQ multiplex PCR. The sample lists 150,000 to 200,000 clones, 80% seen once, with under 5% in the top ten. The TCR comes from a woman between 50 and 59 years old in good health and CMV-seropositive. The J gene is TRBJ2-2, the V gene TRBV19, with 8 bases that match TRBD2. The sequenced material came from PBMCs. The CDR3 DNA sequence: TGTGCCAGTAATGGACCAGCGGGAGTTGTGACCGGGGAGCTGTTTTTT. Amino acid sequence: CASNGPAGVVTGELFF.